Following are 10 T cell receptor beta chains from one sample sequenced in a study of blood T cell repertoires in COVID-19. Assay used: immunoSEQ multiplex PCR; TCRdb lists only in-frame clones, some missing. The sample lists some 110,000 clones, about 79% occurring once. The sample was peripheral blood. These receptors all come from an elderly woman with active or convalescent COVID-19.

This clone was seen more than once but under ten times. This chain's CDR3 is CSVEAYRDMFANYGYTF. The CDR3 DNA is TGCAGCGTTGAAGCCTACCGGGACATGTTCGCTAACTATGGCTACACCTTC. The genes are TRBV29-1 and TRBJ1-2, with D possibly TRBD1 on 6 matching bases. V lost 1 base and J 0 bases, leaving 18 bases between the germline ends. Germline CDR1 reads SQVTM; CDR2 reads ANQGSEA. The CDR3 length is 17 residues. Full variable domain (rest looked up from reference TRBV29-1 and TRBJ1-2): SAVISQKPSRDICQRGTSLTIQCQVDSQVTMMFWYRQQPGQSLTLIATANQGSEATYESGFVIDKFPISRPNLTFSTLTVSNMSPEDSSIYLCSVEAYRDMFANYGYTFGSGTRLTVV.

The chain couples TRBV27 to TRBJ2-1, with 9 positions matching TRBD1. Germline V lookup: CDR1 MNHEY, CDR2 SMNVEV (reference sequence). The CDR3 is 13 residues long. The V and J ends lost 8 bases and 7 bases, in that order; junction bases with no gene match: 6. CDR3 nucleotide sequence: TGTGCCAGCCGAGGGACAGGGCTAAATGAGCAGTTCTTC. It is translated as CASRGTGLNEQFF.

This chain links TRBV6-5 with TRBJ1-5, with a weak D call TRBD1 (5 bases). Trimming left V 2 bases short and J 4 bases short, with 9 bases between. The CDR3 extends over 14 amino acids. Per the germline V gene, CDR1 is MNHEY and CDR2 is SVGAGI. The CDR3 nucleotides are TGTGCCAGCAGTTACGGGGCTAGGAATCAGCCCCAGCATTTT. Translation: CASSYGARNQPQHF.

The chain combines TRBV2 with TRBJ1-4; a weak D match, TRBD1 (6 bases). Trimming stripped 7 bases from V and 7 bases from J, with 22 bases between. The CDR3 is 16 residues long. Germline CDR1 SNHLY, CDR2 FYNNEI. CDR3 coding DNA: TGTGCCAGCAATAGTCAGCAGGGGAAAAGTGTTGAAAAACTGTTTTTT. As protein: CASNSQQGKSVEKLFF.

The chain links TRBV11-2 to TRBJ1-1; no firm D call. CDR1 SGHAT and CDR2 FQNNGV come from the germline V gene. The CDR3 has 14 amino acids. The V and J ends lost 3 bases and 4 bases respectively, with 12 bases between them. CDR3 residues: CASSFGEVGTEAFF. DNA for the CDR3: TGTGCCAGCAGCTTCGGGGAAGTAGGCACTGAAGCTTTCTTT.

The V and J genes are TRBV15 and TRBJ2-7; D possibly corresponds to TRBD2 (5 bases). Deletions cut 0 bases from V and 5 bases from J, with 20 bases between. CDR3 length: 17 residues. CDR1 and CDR2 (germline): LNHNV, YYDKDF (reference sequence). The CDR3 DNA follows: TGTGCCACCAGCAGAGAACCATCCGGGAAGGGTCAGGACGAGCAGTACTTC. Its protein is CATSREPSGKGQDEQYF.

V and J are TRBV29-1 and TRBJ1-2, with D hard to call. The V gene lost 4 bases and the J gene lost 3 bases, with 6 bases spanning the gap. This CDR3 contains 11 residues. Germline assignment: CDR1 SQVTM and CDR2 ANQGSEA. CDR3 nucleotide sequence: TGCAGCGTTGGGGGAGACTATGGCTACACCTTC. Residues: CSVGGDYGYTF.

The DNA of the CDR3 is TGTGCCAGCCCTCCGAGGAAGGGGGCATACACTGAAGCTTTCTTT. It codes for CASPPRKGAYTEAFF. The chain has TRBV28 and TRBJ1-1, with TRBD1 matching 7 bases. The length of the CDR3 is 15 residues. Germline-derived CDR1 and CDR2 are MDHEN and SYDVKM. V lost 8 bases and J lost 3; bases outside the gene matches: 12.

The rearrangement uses TRBV11-1 and TRBJ2-5, with D hard to call. The CDR3 length is 13 residues. Germline lookup yields CDR1 SGHAT and CDR2 FQDESV (reference sequence). Trimming took 6 bases from V and 1 from J, leaving 9 bases between them. CDR3 protein: CASSISVQETQYF. In DNA form, the CDR3 reads TGTGCCAGCAGTATTTCAGTCCAAGAGACCCAGTACTTC.

V gene TRBV5-4 combines with J gene TRBJ1-2; D is ambiguous. The germline gives CDR1 SGHNT, CDR2 YYREEE (reference sequence). Trimming cost V 0 bases and J 7 bases, with 7 bases left between them. CDR3 length: 12 amino acids. In DNA, the CDR3 is TGTGCCAGCAGCTTGGGGGAGACTGGCTACACCTTC. It translates to CASSLGETGYTF. The complete variable domain, with remaining parts taken from reference TRBV5-4 and TRBJ1-2, reads ETGVTQSPTHLIKTRGQQVTLRCSSQSGHNTVSWYQQALGQGPQFIFQYYREEENGRGNFPPRFSGLQFPNYSSELNVNALELDDSALYLCASSLGETGYTFGSGTRLTVV.